This T cell receptor (beta chain) was identified in a study of cytomegalovirus exposure and HLA in healthy donors (dated by TCRdb to about 2017). About the study as a whole: In an earlier analysis of fewer than 750 of the donors, 250 to 300 Gb of sequence data and just under 120 million unique TCR beta sequences from roughly 200 million T cells were reported. An early release covering roughly 600 HLA-typed donors comprised about 290 gigabases of sequencing data and 85 million to 100 million unique TCR sequences. Of the roughly 400 genotyped donors, around 81% fell in the genetic ancestry cluster associated with self-reported Caucasian donors. The study aimed to test whether cataloging public T cell receptors could reveal signatures of past pathogen exposure. Using immunosequencing, the study profiled T cell repertoires from around 670 subjects and related those repertoires to cytomegalovirus serostatus. A separate validation cohort of more than 100 different subjects was used in addition to the 666-subject first cohort. High-throughput TCR immunosequencing, statistical association of individual TCRs with disease status, and machine learning were combined to predict cytomegalovirus infection status. A later analysis re-examined previously published TCR beta repertoires from hundreds of donors and added high-resolution HLA genotyping to investigate patterns of TCR occurrence. Rather than drawing on any new phenotypic data, the later analysis identified candidate immune exposures from TCR beta sequences and the way those sequences occurred across donors. An earlier analysis of around 540 of the donors applied high-throughput TCR beta sequencing to assess whether each TCR beta V gene segment acted as functional or pseudogenic. Donor age, sex, ethnicity and CMV serostatus were compiled together with the repertoire data. In a later genetic analysis, genome-wide SNP genotypes for about 55% of the roughly 700 donors were used, and that subset was treated as a discovery cohort. All discovery cohort repertoires had been generated on a single sequencing platform. Class I and class II HLA loci were covered by the typing at four-digit resolution. Typing coverage differed by locus: A, B, C, DRB1 and DQB1 were typed in roughly 620-630 donors, DQA1 in roughly 510, DPA1 in 600 to 610, and DPB1 in 472. Several DR-DQ haplotypes were handled as single units for association and clustering because linkage in the cohort was strong. Among around 400 genotyped donors of the cohort, an average of around 240,000 unique TCR beta nucleotide sequences were sequenced per donor, roughly 20% of them non-productive. The investigation overall reported the following: In a later analysis, TCR association rates were found to vary across HLA loci, with the most associated TCRs seen for DRB1 alleles and the fewest for HLA-C alleles. In a later analysis, HLA-associated TCR beta chains showed more clonal expansion and lower generation probabilities than non-associated chains that were equally common. Specific HLA alleles were associated with about 17,000 TCR beta sequences at a false discovery rate of 0.05 in a later analysis. The classifier was reported to diagnose cytomegalovirus status with high specificity and sensitivity in both the original and validation cohorts. The only immune exposure information available for the cohort was CMV serostatus. Because some donors lacked HLA typing at each locus, the association tests relied only on the typed subset. In a later genetic analysis, fewer N-insertions in productive TCRs were reported among donors in an Asian-associated ancestry cluster than the approximately 670-donor mean. Linkage disequilibrium might explain the correlated functional status among segregating V segments, but an unknown experimental factor could not be excluded. The presence/absence analyses assumed that sequencing depth was roughly uniform across donors, and that assumption may not be true. A group of highly shared sequence variants was considered likely to be a technical artifact of the sequencing pipeline. In vitro tests confirmed that a few of the cytomegalovirus-associated TCR beta chains recognize cytomegalovirus antigens. In a later analysis, several top co-occurrence clusters were reported to appear linked to parvovirus B19, influenza, CMV and Epstein-Barr virus. The study listed approximately 150 TCR beta chains as associated with cytomegalovirus. Because the 87-base-pair reads could not distinguish some IMGT-functional V segments, including TRBV6-2 and TRBV6-3, those segments were excluded. In a later analysis, most CMV-associated TCR beta chains were found to appear HLA-restricted, with HLA associations seemingly driven largely by CMV exposure. A further reported finding was that TCR beta sequences accurately predicted the HLA-A and HLA-B alleles for most subjects in the first cohort. Across donors, most TCR sequences were observed very rarely, whereas some public TCRs were present in many individuals. Broadly in line with IMGT annotations, most TCR beta V segments showed up in productive rearrangements about 87% or about 30% of the time in an earlier analysis of around 550 of the donors. In this cohort, only TCR beta chains were sequenced, and detectable features were limited by the absence of alpha or paired-chain data. Because counts were too low, around 17 rarely observed V segments, including chromosome 9 orphons, were left out of the earlier analysis of approximately 500 of the donors. Strong co-occurrence of HLA alleles, especially DR and DQ, made assigning TCR associations to individual alleles difficult. V-gene and J-gene trimming of TCR beta chains was associated with a missense DCLRE1C variant in a later genetic analysis, and the association was replicated in an independent cohort. According to the authors, the approach could potentially be generalized to other disease states and immunological phenotypes.

Libraries were prepared through the immunoSEQ multiplex PCR assay. A mixture of 60 forward primers for TCR Vbeta segments and 13 reverse primers for TCR Jbeta segments was used in the multiplex PCR. A multiplex PCR assay on genomic DNA amplified the CDR3 region of rearranged TCR beta genes. Amplified TCR beta libraries were sequenced as 87-base-pair reads on the Illumina HiSeq System. On the study's bioinformatics: In a later analysis, tens of millions of unique TCR beta chains were counted across the 650 to 750 repertoires, and roughly 11 million of these chains were shared by at least two donors. A nearest-neighbor algorithm error-corrected the raw reads and collapsed the reads into unique sequences, merging closely related sequences to remove PCR and sequencing errors. V, D and J gene segments were assigned by aligning CDR3 sequences to IMGT reference sequences. Each retained sequence needed at least a six-nucleotide match to both a V gene segment and a J gene segment. Rearrangements were classified as productive when the CDR3 lacked stop codons and remained in frame with V and J, and all other rearrangements were classified as non-productive. CDR3 was defined by IMGT convention, running from the second conserved V-encoded cysteine to the conserved J-encoded phenylalanine. The earlier analysis of 587 of the donors excluded any sequence lacking an unambiguous match to a single V gene segment. An earlier analysis of approximately 590 of the donors classified V segments as functional when productive rearrangements were above 56.7% and as segregating when the standard deviation between donors was above 5%. A statistical classification framework was developed to diagnose cytomegalovirus status using the catalog of TCR beta chain sequences. V and J gene assignment, in a later analysis, came from comparing TCR nucleotide sequences with IMGT/GENE-DB human TR gene sequences. A later analysis assigned CDR3 sequences and most-parsimonious VDJ recombination scenarios with the TCRdist pipeline. In a later analysis, each TCR beta chain was defined by its CDR3 amino acid sequence together with its V-gene family, and reads without a unique V-gene family were excluded. To address suspected cross-contamination and a sequencing artifact, a later analysis removed a few hundred highly shared, low-generation-probability nucleotide sequences. In a later analysis, a clonal expansion index for each public chain was calculated from normalized within-repertoire ranks of inferred template counts. A later analysis computed generation probabilities with a VDJ recombination model fitted to out-of-frame rearrangements, and checked the results against IGoR. In a later analysis, TCR-TCR, TCR-HLA and TCR-CMV co-occurrence was scored with hypergeometric tests, and a repertoire-size bias correction was applied to TCR pairs. A later analysis estimated false discovery rates by permuting HLA or CMV assignments 20 times. A later analysis grouped co-occurring TCRs with DBSCAN, adding TCRdist sequence similarity when clustering within HLA-allele-positive subsets. Co-occurrence clustering excluded repertoires with fewer than 30,000 or more than 120,000 public chains, plus five with anomalous nucleotide sharing. The table was pulled from immuneACCESS by TCRdb, which kept in-frame rearrangements only. Such tables lose some clones; where checked, under half of the loss comes from unresolved V genes, and the rest has no known cause. V, J and clone size reflect that table, while D and trimming were determined from the DNA. For this sample the table gives 90,000 to 110,000 clones, of which around 15% were detected only once. The top ten hold roughly 0.79% of the sample.

This clone was seen once. This receptor's antigen is unknown. No much larger clone exists at a distance of one base, and base qualities are not known. In total, approximately 700 healthy bone marrow donors made up the cohort. All cohort members were sampled while nominally healthy, although unrecorded immune exposures were likely present. The donor tested CMV seronegative and was one of the 352 seronegative cohort members. Each donor provided a peripheral blood sample, and peripheral blood mononuclear cells were used for TCR beta sequencing. The Qiagen DNeasy Blood Extraction Kit was used to extract genomic DNA from the blood cell samples. CDR1 and CDR2 (SGDLS, YYNGEE) derive from the germline V gene. The CDR3 covers 15 residues, taking in both the cysteine and the phenylalanine. The read is trimmed to its CDR3 DNA, 45 bases read in frame from base 1. A distance of 12 bases separates the germline ends of V and J, which lose 0 bases and 2 bases respectively.

The sequencing input was PBMCs. This TCR was sampled from a female donor in good health and CMV-seronegative. The chain employs TRBV9 and TRBJ2-7, and the D gene may be TRBD2, 5 bases matching. The DNA sequence is given as TGTGCCAGCAGCGTAGGTAGGGAGATGGCCTACGAGCAGTACTTC. Its protein product is CASSVGREMAYEQYF.